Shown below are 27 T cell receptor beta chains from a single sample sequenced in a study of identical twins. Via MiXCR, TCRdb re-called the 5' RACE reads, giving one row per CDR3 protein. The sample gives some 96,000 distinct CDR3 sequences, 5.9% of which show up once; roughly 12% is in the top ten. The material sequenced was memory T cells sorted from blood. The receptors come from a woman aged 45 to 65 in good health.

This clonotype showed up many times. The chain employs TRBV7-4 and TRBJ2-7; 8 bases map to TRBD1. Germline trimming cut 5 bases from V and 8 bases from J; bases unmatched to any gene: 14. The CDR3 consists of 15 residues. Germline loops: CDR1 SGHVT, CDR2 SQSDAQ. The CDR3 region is CASSKKPPGQVKQYV. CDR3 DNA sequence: TGTGCCAGCAGCAAAAAGCCGCCGGGACAGGTCAAGCAGTACGTC.

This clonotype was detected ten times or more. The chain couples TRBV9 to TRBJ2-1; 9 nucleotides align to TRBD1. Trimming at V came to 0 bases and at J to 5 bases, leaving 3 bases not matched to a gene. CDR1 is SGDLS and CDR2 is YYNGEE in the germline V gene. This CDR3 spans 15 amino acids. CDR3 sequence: CASSVAGTGNNEQFF. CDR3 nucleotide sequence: TGTGCCAGCAGCGTAGCCGGGACAGGGAACAATGAGCAGTTCTTC.

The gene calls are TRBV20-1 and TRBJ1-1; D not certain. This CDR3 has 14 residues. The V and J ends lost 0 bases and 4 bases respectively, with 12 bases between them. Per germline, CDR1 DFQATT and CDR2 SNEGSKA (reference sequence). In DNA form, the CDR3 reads TGCAGTGCTAGAGATCTTAACGGGGTCACTGAAGCTTTCTTT. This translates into CSARDLNGVTEAFF.

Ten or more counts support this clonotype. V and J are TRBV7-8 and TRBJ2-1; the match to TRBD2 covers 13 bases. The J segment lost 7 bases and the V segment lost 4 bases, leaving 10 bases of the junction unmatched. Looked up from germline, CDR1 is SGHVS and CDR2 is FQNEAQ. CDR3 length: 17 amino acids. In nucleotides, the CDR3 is TGTGCCAGCAGCTCTCAGAGGACTAGCGGGAGACGAAATGAGCAGTTCTTC. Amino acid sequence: CASSSQRTSGRRNEQFF.

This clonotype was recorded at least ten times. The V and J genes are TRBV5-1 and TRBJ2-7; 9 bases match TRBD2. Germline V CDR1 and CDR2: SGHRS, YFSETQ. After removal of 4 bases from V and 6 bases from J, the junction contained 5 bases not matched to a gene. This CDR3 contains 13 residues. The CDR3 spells CASSRSGSGEQYV. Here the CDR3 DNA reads TGCGCCAGCAGCCGTAGCGGGAGTGGCGAGCAGTACGTC.

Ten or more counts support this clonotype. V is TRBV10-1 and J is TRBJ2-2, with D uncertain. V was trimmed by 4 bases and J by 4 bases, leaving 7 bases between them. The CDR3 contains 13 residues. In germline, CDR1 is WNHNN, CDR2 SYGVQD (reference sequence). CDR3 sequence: CASSGQLTGELFF. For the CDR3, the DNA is TGCGCCAGCAGTGGACAACTCACCGGGGAGCTGTTTTTT.

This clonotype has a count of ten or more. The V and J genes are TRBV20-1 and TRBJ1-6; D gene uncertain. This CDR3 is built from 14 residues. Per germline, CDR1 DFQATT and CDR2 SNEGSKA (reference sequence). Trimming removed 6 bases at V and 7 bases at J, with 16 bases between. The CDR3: CSALRAQENSPLHF. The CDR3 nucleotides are TGCAGTGCCCTACGAGCGCAAGAGAATTCACCCCTCCACTTT.

CDR3 sequence: CSVNWGARYTF. The CDR3 region has the DNA TGCAGCGTTAATTGGGGGGCACGCTACACCTTC. The V gene is TRBV29-1, the J gene TRBJ1-2; D possibly corresponds to TRBD1 (6 bases). CDR3 length equals 11 residues. The V gene lost 5 bases and the J gene lost 9 bases, with 13 bases spanning the gap. Germline V lookup: CDR1 SQVTM, CDR2 ANQGSEA.

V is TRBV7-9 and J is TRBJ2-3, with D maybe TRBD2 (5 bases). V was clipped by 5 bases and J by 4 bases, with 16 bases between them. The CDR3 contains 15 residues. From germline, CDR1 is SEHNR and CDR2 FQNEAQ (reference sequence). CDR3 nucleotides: TGTGCCAGCAGCAGGACTGGAACAGTCGCAGATACGCAGTATTTT. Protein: CASSRTGTVADTQYF.

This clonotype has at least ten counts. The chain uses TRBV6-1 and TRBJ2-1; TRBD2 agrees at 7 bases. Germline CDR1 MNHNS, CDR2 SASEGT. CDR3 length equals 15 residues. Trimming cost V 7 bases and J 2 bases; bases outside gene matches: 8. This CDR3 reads CASTLGRATYNEQFF. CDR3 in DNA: TGTGCCAGCACTTTGGGGAGGGCGACCTACAATGAGCAGTTCTTC.

CDR3: CASSLVFSNYGYTF. The CDR3 DNA sequence: TGTGCCAGCAGTTTAGTGTTCAGTAACTATGGCTACACCTTC. This sequence joins TRBV12-3 or TRBV12-4 and TRBJ1-2; D is unresolved. Trimming stripped 1 base from V and 1 base from J, with 7 bases between. This CDR3 has 14 amino acids.

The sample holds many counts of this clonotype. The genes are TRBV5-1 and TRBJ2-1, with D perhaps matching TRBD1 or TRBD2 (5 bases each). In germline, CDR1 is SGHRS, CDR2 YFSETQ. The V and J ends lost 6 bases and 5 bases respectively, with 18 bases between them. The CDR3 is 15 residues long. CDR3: CASTLWGTGNNEQFF. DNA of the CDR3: TGCGCCAGCACCCTGTGGGGGACGGGAAACAATGAGCAGTTCTTC.

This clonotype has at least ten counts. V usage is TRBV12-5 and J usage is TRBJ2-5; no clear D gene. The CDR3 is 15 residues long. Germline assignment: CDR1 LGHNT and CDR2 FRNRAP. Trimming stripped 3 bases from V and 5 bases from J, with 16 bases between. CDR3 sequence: CASGLYQSTSETQYF. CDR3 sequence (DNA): TGTGCTAGTGGTTTATACCAATCTACCTCCGAGACCCAGTACTTC.

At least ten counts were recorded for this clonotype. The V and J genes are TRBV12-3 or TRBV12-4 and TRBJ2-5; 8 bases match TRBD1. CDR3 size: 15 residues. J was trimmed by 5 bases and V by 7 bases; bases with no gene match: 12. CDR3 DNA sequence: TGTGCCAGCACCCCTGGCAGGGGGCCGGGGGAGACCCAGTACTTC. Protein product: CASTPGRGPGETQYF.

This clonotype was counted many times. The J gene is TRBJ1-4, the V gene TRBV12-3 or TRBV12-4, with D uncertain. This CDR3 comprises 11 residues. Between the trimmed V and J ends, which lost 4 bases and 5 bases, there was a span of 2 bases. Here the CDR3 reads CASSYNEKLFF. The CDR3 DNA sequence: TGTGCCAGCAGTTACAATGAAAAACTGTTTTTT.

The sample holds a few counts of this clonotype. The CDR3 is CASSMPGGYGYTF. CDR3 DNA: TGTGCCAGCAGCATGCCAGGGGGTTATGGCTACACCTTC. The chain joins TRBV2 to TRBJ1-2, with TRBD1 matching 7 bases. Trimming at V came to 6 bases and at J to 5 bases, leaving 6 bases not matched to a gene. Looked up from germline, CDR1 is SNHLY and CDR2 is FYNNEI. CDR3 length: 13 amino acids.

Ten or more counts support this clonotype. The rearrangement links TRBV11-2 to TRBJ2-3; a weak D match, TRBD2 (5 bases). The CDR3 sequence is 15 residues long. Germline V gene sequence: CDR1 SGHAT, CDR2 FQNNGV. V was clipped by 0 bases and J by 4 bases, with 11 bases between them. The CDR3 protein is CASSLEGGPADTQYF. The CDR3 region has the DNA TGTGCCAGCAGCTTAGAAGGCGGGCCCGCAGATACGCAGTATTTT. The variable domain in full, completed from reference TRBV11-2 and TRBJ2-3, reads EAGVAQSPRYKIIEKRQSVAFWCNPISGHATLYWYQQILGQGPKLLIQFQNNGVVDDSQLPKDRFSAERLKGVDSTLKIQPAKLEDSAVYLCASSLEGGPADTQYFGPGTRLTVL.

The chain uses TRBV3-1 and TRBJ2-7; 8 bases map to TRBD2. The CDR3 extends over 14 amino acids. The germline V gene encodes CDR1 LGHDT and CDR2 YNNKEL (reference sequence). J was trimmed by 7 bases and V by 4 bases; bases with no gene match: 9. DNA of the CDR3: TGTGCCAGCAGCCCGGGACTAGGCCCTTTGGAGCAGTACGTC. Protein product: CASSPGLGPLEQYV.

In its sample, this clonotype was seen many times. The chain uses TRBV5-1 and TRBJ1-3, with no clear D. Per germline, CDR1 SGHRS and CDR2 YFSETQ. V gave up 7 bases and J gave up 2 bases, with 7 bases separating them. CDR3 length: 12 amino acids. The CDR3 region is CASSPAGNTIYF. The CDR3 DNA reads TGCGCCAGCTCCCCAGCTGGAAACACCATATATTTT.

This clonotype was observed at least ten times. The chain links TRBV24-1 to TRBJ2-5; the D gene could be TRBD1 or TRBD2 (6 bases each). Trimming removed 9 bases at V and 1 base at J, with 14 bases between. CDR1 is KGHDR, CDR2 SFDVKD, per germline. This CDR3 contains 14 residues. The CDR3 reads CATSGAGPQETQYF. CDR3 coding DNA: TGTGCCACCTCGGGGGCAGGGCCCCAAGAGACCCAGTACTTC.

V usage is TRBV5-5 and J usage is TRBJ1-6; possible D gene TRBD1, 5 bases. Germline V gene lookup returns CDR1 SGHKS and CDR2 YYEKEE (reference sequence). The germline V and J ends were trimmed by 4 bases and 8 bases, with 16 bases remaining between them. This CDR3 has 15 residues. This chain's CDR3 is CASSLSGTAYSPLHF. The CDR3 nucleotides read TGTGCCAGCAGCCTTTCCGGGACGGCTTATTCACCCCTCCACTTT.

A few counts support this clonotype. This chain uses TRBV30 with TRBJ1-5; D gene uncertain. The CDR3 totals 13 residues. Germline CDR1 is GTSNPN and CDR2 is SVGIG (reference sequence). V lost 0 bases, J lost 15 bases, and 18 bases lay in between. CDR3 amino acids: CAWSVTDRRPRHF. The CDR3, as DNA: TGTGCCTGGAGTGTAACGGACCGGCGCCCCAGGCATTTT.

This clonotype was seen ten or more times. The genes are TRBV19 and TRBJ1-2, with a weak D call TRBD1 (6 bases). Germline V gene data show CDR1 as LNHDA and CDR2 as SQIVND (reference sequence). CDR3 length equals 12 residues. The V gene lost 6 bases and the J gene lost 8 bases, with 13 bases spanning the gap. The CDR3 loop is CASRIGTLGYTF. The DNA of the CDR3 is TGTGCCAGTAGGATCGGGACACTGGGCTACACCTTC.

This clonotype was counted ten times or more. The CDR3 DNA follows: TGTGCCACCAGCGGCCAGTTTAGCGGGAGCGGAGATACGCAGTATTTT. Translating it yields CATSGQFSGSGDTQYF. The V and J genes are TRBV15 and TRBJ2-3; 9 bases are shared with TRBD2. Per the germline V gene, CDR1 is LNHNV and CDR2 is YYDKDF (reference sequence). V lost 5 bases and J lost 5; bases outside the gene matches: 11. CDR3 length: 16 amino acids.

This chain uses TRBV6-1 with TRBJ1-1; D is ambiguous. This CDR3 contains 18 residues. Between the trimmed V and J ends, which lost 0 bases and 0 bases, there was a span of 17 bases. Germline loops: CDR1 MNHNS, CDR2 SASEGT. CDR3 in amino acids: CASSEAVWRSAMNTEAFF. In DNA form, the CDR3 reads TGTGCCAGCAGTGAAGCGGTCTGGCGGAGCGCAATGAACACTGAAGCTTTCTTT.

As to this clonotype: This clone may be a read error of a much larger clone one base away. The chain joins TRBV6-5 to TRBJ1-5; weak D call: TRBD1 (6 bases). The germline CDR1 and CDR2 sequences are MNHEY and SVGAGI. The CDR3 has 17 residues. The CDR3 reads CASSYPNHRDSIQPQHF. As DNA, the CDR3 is TGTGCCAGCAGTTACCCGAACCACAGGGATAGCATTCAGCCCCAGCATTTT.

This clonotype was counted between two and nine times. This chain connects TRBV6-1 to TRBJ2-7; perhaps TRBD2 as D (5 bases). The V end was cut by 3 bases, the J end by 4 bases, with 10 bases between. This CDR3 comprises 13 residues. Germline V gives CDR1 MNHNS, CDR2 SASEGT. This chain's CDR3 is CASSDGGGYEQYV. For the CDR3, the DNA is TGTGCCAGCAGTGACGGCGGAGGATACGAGCAGTACGTC.